Below, 17 T cell receptor beta chains from the same sample are listed, as sequenced in a study of human T cells and chemical hapten exposure. TCRdb processed the RACE reads anew with MiXCR; each CDR3 protein has one entry. The table includes around 45,000 distinct CDR3 sequences, around 4% detected once. Time point noted: healthy volunteer bleed at 6 weeks. Sequencing started from total RNA isolated from unfractionated whole blood. The sample consisted of whole blood. All receptors derive from a human donor in good health. Some clones in this sample may be carry-over from other donors' samples.

Remarks on this clonotype: The junction shows a germline mismatch at one end, possibly a read error. The chain couples TRBV12-3 or TRBV12-4 to TRBJ2-6; D possibly corresponds to TRBD2 (6 bases). The CDR3 sequence is 16 residues long. The CDR3 region has the DNA TGTGCCAGCAGGCCGGTGGGGAGGACTGGGACCAACGTCCTGACTTTC. This codes for CASRPVGRTGTNVLTF.

This sequence joins TRBV19 and TRBJ2-5; TRBD1 is a possible D gene (6 bases). Germline loops: CDR1 LNHDA, CDR2 SQIVND (reference sequence). CDR3 size: 15 residues. Between the trimmed V and J ends, which lost 10 bases and 4 bases, there was a span of 22 bases. The CDR3 protein is CATNRGGTSGETQYF. In nucleotides, the CDR3 is TGTGCCACCAATAGAGGGGGTACGAGCGGAGAGACCCAGTACTTC.

This clonotype occurred many times. The chain uses TRBV6-5 and TRBJ2-5; D might be TRBD1 (5 bases). This CDR3 contains 16 residues. V gave up 0 bases and J gave up 4 bases, with 15 bases separating them. The germline V gene has CDR1 MNHEY and CDR2 SVGAGI. CDR3: CASSYSLFWGGETQYF. CDR3 DNA: TGTGCCAGCAGTTACTCGTTGTTTTGGGGCGGAGAGACCCAGTACTTC.

This clonotype has a count of ten or more. The chain couples TRBV6-5 to TRBJ2-7; D not resolved. The V end lost 0 bases, the J end lost 3 bases, and 6 bases lay between the germline ends. The V gene's germline CDR1 is MNHEY and CDR2 SVGAGI. This CDR3 contains 13 residues. The CDR3, as DNA: TGTGCCAGCAGTTACTCAGAGTACTACGAGCAGTACTTC. It codes for CASSYSEYYEQYF.

This clonotype was counted only a few times. V usage is TRBV15 and J usage is TRBJ2-3; 13 bases fit TRBD2. The junction had 14 bases not matched to a gene; V was cut back by 0 bases and J by 8 bases. CDR1 is LNHNV, CDR2 YYDKDF, per germline (reference sequence). The CDR3 has 19 amino acids. CDR3 DNA: TGTGCCACCAGCAGAGAGGGACTAGCGGGAAAGGAGAGTTGGGGTACGCAGTATTTT. Amino acid sequence: CATSREGLAGKESWGTQYF.

The chain carries TRBV28 and TRBJ2-1, with 14 bases fitting TRBD2. Per the germline V gene, CDR1 is MDHEN and CDR2 is SYDVKM. The CDR3 has 17 amino acids. V gave up 4 bases and J gave up 7 bases; unmatched junction bases: 9. The CDR3 DNA reads as TGTGCCAGCAGTTCTCTGTGGACTAGCGGGAGGAAGAATGAGCAGTTCTTC. Protein sequence: CASSSLWTSGRKNEQFF.

This clonotype was counted many times. The rearrangement joins TRBV20-1 to TRBJ2-5; no reliable D call. Between the trimmed V and J ends, which lost 1 base and 9 bases, there was a span of 6 bases. CDR1 is DFQATT and CDR2 is SNEGSKA in the germline V gene (reference sequence). The CDR3 runs 10 residues. DNA of the CDR3: TGCAGTGCTAGAGGGGTAGCCCAGTACTTC. Its protein is CSARGVAQYF.

The V call is TRBV9, the J call TRBJ1-1; TRBD1 aligns across 7 bases. CDR3 length: 15 amino acids. The trim removed 6 bases at V and 5 bases at J, leaving 13 bases unmatched. The V gene's germline CDR1 is SGDLS and CDR2 YYNGEE. CDR3 in DNA: TGTGCCAGCATGCCCACCGGGACAGAGAGGACTGAAGCTTTCTTT. It yields the protein CASMPTGTERTEAFF.

This chain joins TRBV3-1 and TRBJ2-6, with D possibly called TRBD1 or TRBD2 (5 bases each). CDR3 size: 15 residues. Germline assignment: CDR1 LGHDT and CDR2 YNNKEL (reference sequence). The germline V and J ends were trimmed by 3 bases and 4 bases, with 10 bases remaining between them. The CDR3 spells CASSQRGAGANVLTF. The DNA of the CDR3 is TGTGCCAGCAGCCAGAGGGGAGCGGGGGCCAACGTCCTGACTTTC.

This clonotype was seen many times. This sequence joins TRBV20-1 and TRBJ1-5; 11 bases match TRBD1. The V and J ends lost 6 bases and 0 bases, in that order; junction bases with no gene match: 1. Germline V gene sequence: CDR1 DFQATT, CDR2 SNEGSKA (reference sequence). This CDR3 has 14 residues. The CDR3 DNA reads as TGCAGTGCGGGACAGGGGGGTAGCAATCAGCCCCAGCATTTT. Translated, it gives CSAGQGGSNQPQHF.

This clonotype came up many times. The chain employs TRBV27 and TRBJ2-7; 8 bases match TRBD1. V was pared by 6 bases and J by 2 bases, with 3 bases of the junction left unmatched. The germline V gene encodes CDR1 MNHEY and CDR2 SMNVEV (reference sequence). This CDR3 has 13 residues. CDR3 DNA: TGTGCCAGCAGCGGGACAGGCCCCTACGAGCAGTACTTC. Protein sequence: CASSGTGPYEQYF.

This clonotype has just a few counts. This chain joins TRBV7-8 and TRBJ1-4; D gene ambiguous. Looked up from germline, CDR1 is SGHVS and CDR2 is FQNEAQ. CDR3 size: 16 residues. The V end lost 1 base, the J end lost 1 base, and 10 bases lay between the germline ends. The CDR3 region is CASSLGTVVTNEKLFF. CDR3 coding DNA: TGTGCCAGCAGCTTAGGGACCGTAGTAACTAATGAAAAACTGTTTTTT.

This clonotype was observed many times. The V and J genes are TRBV9 and TRBJ1-5; D gene unclear. Looked up from germline, CDR1 is SGDLS and CDR2 is YYNGEE. V was clipped by 3 bases and J by 0 bases, with 10 bases between them. The CDR3 is made up of 15 amino acids. The CDR3 coding sequence is TGTGCCAGCAGCGCGACGGTCGATAGCAATCAGCCCCAGCATTTT. Translation gives CASSATVDSNQPQHF.

This clonotype was recorded many times. The V gene is TRBV11-2, the J gene TRBJ2-3; 9 nucleotides align to TRBD2. Germline assignment: CDR1 SGHAT and CDR2 FQNNGV. The CDR3 totals 17 residues. V lost 5 bases to trimming and J lost 0 bases; unmatched junction nucleotides: 9. In DNA form, the CDR3 reads TGTGCCAGCAGCATAACCGGGACTAGCTTTAGCACAGATACGCAGTATTTT. It is translated as CASSITGTSFSTDTQYF.

This clonotype rates as medium-sized. This chain joins TRBV29-1 and TRBJ1-1; D is ambiguous. The length of the CDR3 is 10 residues. Germline CDR1 and CDR2: SQVTM and ANQGSEA. Deletions cut 4 bases from V and 4 bases from J, with 4 bases between. The CDR3 bases are TGCAGCGTTGGGTTCACTGAAGCTTTCTTT. Translation gives CSVGFTEAFF.

This clonotype showed up just a few times. The chain joins TRBV18 to TRBJ2-7; 8 bases are a match to TRBD2. With 4 bases clipped from V and 6 bases from J, the junction kept 5 bases outside the gene matches. The CDR3 has 13 amino acids. Germline values: CDR1 KGHSH, CDR2 LQKENI. CDR3 loop: CASSQQRGTEQYF. The CDR3 region has the DNA TGTGCCAGCTCACAACAGCGGGGGACCGAGCAGTACTTC.

This clonotype has only a few counts. The chain recombines TRBV19 with TRBJ2-1; TRBD2 aligns across 10 bases. The CDR3 contains 15 residues. Germline trimming cut 5 bases from V and 6 bases from J; bases unmatched to any gene: 7. In germline, CDR1 is LNHDA, CDR2 SQIVND (reference sequence). DNA of the CDR3: TGTGCCAGTAGTGGGTGGCTAGCGGGAGTCAATGAGCAGTTCTTC. Amino acid sequence: CASSGWLAGVNEQFF.